This T cell receptor beta chain was sequenced for a study of CD8 T cell repertoires and HIV-1 epitope variants. Study context: Controls were a CMV, EBV and flu peptide pool, Ebola AY9 negative control, and no-peptide well. The baseline condition was 1M T cells left uncultured.

Assay: immunoSEQ multiplex PCR; the TCRdb copy retains only in-frame clones and omits some. The profile shows 4,500 to 7,000 clones, roughly 65% of them singletons. In regard to this clone: Its specificity is not known.

Per germline, CDR1 WNHNN and CDR2 SYGVQD (reference sequence). The J segment lost 5 bases and the V segment lost 0 bases, leaving 4 bases of the junction unmatched. The CDR3 length is 15 residues. Regarding the study as a whole: This assay reports beta chains of antigen-expanded cells, not T cell function.

The source of this sequence is a male donor with HIV. The material sequenced was cultured CD8+ T cells derived from PBMCs. The chain recombines TRBV10-1 with TRBJ2-7; 10 positions agree with TRBD2. CDR3 loop: CASSESRLAGDEQYF. The CDR3 DNA sequence: TGCGCCAGCAGTGAGTCCCGGCTAGCGGGGGACGAGCAGTACTTC.